These 13 T cell receptor beta chains came from one sample sequenced in a study of T-cell memory formation after mild COVID-19. In TCRdb, the 5' RACE reads were re-called with MiXCR into one record per CDR3 protein. Here the sample spans some 120,000 distinct CDR3 sequences, about 15% being singletons. The sequenced material came from PBMCs or a T cell subset sorted from them (not recorded which). The receptors come from an adult woman who had mild COVID-19 (a few samples of this study predate the infection). Cell type and time point are not known.

This clonotype was recorded many times. The CDR3 sequence is CASSQVPKREYMYF. The CDR3 nucleotides read TGTGCCAGCAGCCAAGTCCCCAAGCGGGAGTACATGTACTTC. V is TRBV3-1 and J is TRBJ2-7; TRBD2 aligns across 8 bases. The CDR3 is made up of 14 amino acids. Germline assignment: CDR1 LGHDT and CDR2 YNNKEL (reference sequence). V shed 1 base and J 12 bases; nucleotides not matched to a gene: 11.

This clonotype was detected many times. The rearrangement links TRBV5-1 to TRBJ2-5; D remains ambiguous. Trimming cost V 0 bases and J 0 bases, with 0 bases left between them. Looked up from germline, CDR1 is SGHRS and CDR2 is YFSETQ. The CDR3 consists of 12 residues. The chain's CDR3 is CASSLDQETQYF. The CDR3 DNA is TGCGCCAGCAGCTTGGACCAAGAGACCCAGTACTTC.

Only a few counts were recorded for this clonotype. The chain is built from TRBV19 and TRBJ2-1, with 9 bases identical to TRBD2. The germline gives CDR1 LNHDA, CDR2 SQIVND (reference sequence). The CDR3 is 17 amino acids. J was trimmed by 0 bases and V by 4 bases; bases with no gene match: 7. The chain's CDR3 is CASSNLGLASSYNEQFF. CDR3 bases: TGTGCCAGTAGTAACTTGGGACTAGCAAGCTCCTACAATGAGCAGTTCTTC.

The gene calls are TRBV12-3 or TRBV12-4 and TRBJ1-2; TRBD1 aligns across 11 bases. The trim removed 4 bases at V and 5 bases at J, leaving 15 bases unmatched. This CDR3 comprises 18 residues. The CDR3 region is CASSSRRTGGKMRYGYTF. CDR3 DNA: TGTGCCAGCAGTTCGCGTAGGACAGGGGGCAAGATGAGGTATGGCTACACCTTC.

This clonotype appeared a few times. J is TRBJ2-2 and V is TRBV3-1; D remains unclear. The germline V and J ends were trimmed by 0 bases and 7 bases, with 12 bases remaining between them. From germline, CDR1 is LGHDT and CDR2 YNNKEL (reference sequence). The CDR3 is 15 residues long. CDR3 residues: CASSQDQTLLGELFF. DNA for the CDR3: TGTGCCAGCAGCCAAGATCAAACTCTTCTCGGGGAGCTGTTTTTT.

This chain joins TRBV5-4 and TRBJ2-1, with a tentative D call TRBD2 (5 bases). V shed 4 bases and J shed 3 bases, with 17 bases lying between them. CDR3 length: 16 amino acids. The germline V gene has CDR1 SGHNT and CDR2 YYREEE (reference sequence). CDR3 residues: CASSPGPAVNYNEQFF. The DNA of the CDR3 is TGTGCCAGCAGCCCTGGCCCAGCGGTCAACTACAATGAGCAGTTCTTC.

The chain joins TRBV5-6 to TRBJ2-1, with D maybe TRBD2 (5 bases). The CDR3 consists of 13 residues. V dropped 3 bases and J dropped 3 bases, with 7 bases sitting between them. Germline CDR1 SGHDT, CDR2 YYEEEE. The CDR3 loop reads CASSSDYYNEQFF. Here the CDR3 DNA reads TGTGCCAGCAGCTCAGACTACTACAATGAGCAGTTCTTC.

This chain uses TRBV6-1 with TRBJ2-3; D uncertain. Germline lookup yields CDR1 MNHNS and CDR2 SASEGT. V was cut by 9 bases and J by 0 bases, with 16 bases left in between. The CDR3 length is 15 residues. The CDR3 protein is CASTLDGTSTDTQYF. The CDR3 region has the DNA TGTGCCAGTACCCTGGACGGTACTAGCACAGATACGCAGTATTTT.

The rearrangement joins TRBV27 to TRBJ2-1; 9 nucleotides agree with TRBD1. Per the germline V gene, CDR1 is MNHEY and CDR2 is SMNVEV (reference sequence). V shed 7 bases and J 5 bases; nucleotides not matched to a gene: 6. This CDR3 comprises 14 residues. CDR3 sequence reads: CASIVGQGNNEQFF. In DNA, the CDR3 is TGTGCCAGCATAGTCGGACAGGGGAACAATGAGCAGTTCTTC.

This clonotype occurred a few times. The J gene is TRBJ2-1, the V gene TRBV3-1; TRBD2 agrees at 9 bases. V lost 1 base and J lost 8; bases outside the gene matches: 12. This CDR3 region has 17 residues. Germline V gene data show CDR1 as LGHDT and CDR2 as YNNKEL (reference sequence). The DNA of the CDR3 is TGTGCCAGCAGCCAAGCGGGGGCTAGCGGGATCGTGCATGAGCAGTTCTTC. This gives the protein CASSQAGASGIVHEQFF.

The gene calls are TRBV5-6 and TRBJ2-7, with TRBD1 identical over 9 bases. Germline loops: CDR1 SGHDT, CDR2 YYEEEE. Trimming removed 4 bases from V and 7 bases from J; junction bases left unmatched: 6. The CDR3 runs 13 residues. CDR3 region: CASSQGTGKEQYF. The CDR3 region has the DNA TGTGCCAGCAGCCAGGGGACAGGGAAGGAGCAGTACTTC.

In its sample, this clonotype was seen a few times. The chain is built from TRBV12-3 or TRBV12-4 and TRBJ2-1; 14 bases line up with TRBD2. V was pared by 4 bases and J by 0 bases, with 8 bases of the junction left unmatched. This CDR3 is 19 amino acids long. In DNA, the CDR3 is TGTGCCAGCAGTTACTACGGACTAGCGGGAGGCAGCTCCTACAATGAGCAGTTCTTC. Translation: CASSYYGLAGGSSYNEQFF.

The chain employs TRBV29-1 and TRBJ2-7, with 11 bases lining up with TRBD2. CDR1 is SQVTM, CDR2 ANQGSEA, per germline. The V segment lost 6 bases and the J segment 3 bases; nucleotides outside the gene matches: 7. This CDR3 spans 14 amino acids. The DNA for the CDR3 is TGCAGCGTCCGTCAGGGGACTAGCGGCTACGAGCAGTACTTC. This gives the protein CSVRQGTSGYEQYF.